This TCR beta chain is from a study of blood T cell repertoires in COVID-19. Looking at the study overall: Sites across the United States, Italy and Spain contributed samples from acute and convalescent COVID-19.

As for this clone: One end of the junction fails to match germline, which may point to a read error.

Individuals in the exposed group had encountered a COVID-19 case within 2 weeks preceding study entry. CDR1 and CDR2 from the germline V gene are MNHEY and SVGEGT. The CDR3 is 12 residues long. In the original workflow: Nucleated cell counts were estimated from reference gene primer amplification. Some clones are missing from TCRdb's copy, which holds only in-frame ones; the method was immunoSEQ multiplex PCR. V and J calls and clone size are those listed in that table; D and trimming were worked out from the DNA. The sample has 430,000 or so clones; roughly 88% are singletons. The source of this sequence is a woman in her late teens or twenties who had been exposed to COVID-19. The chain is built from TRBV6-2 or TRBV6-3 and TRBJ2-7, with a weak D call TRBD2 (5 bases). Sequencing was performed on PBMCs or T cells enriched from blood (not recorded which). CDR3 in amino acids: CASSYVSGKMVF. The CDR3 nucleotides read TGTGCCAGCAGTTACGTTTCGGGGAAAATGGTCTTC.